The present entry profiles one T cell receptor beta chain with its context. At one end the junction does not follow the germline gene, possibly because of a read error. These data belong to a study of blood T cell repertoires in COVID-19. Looking at the study overall: T cells, B-cell-depleted T cells, or PBMCs provided the cDNA or gDNA that served as material.

CDR1 and CDR2 from the germline V gene are KGHSH and LQKENI. This CDR3 has 20 amino acids. Libraries were prepared by immunoSEQ multiplex PCR; TCRdb keeps only in-frame clonotypes and omits some of them. The sample yields approximately 32,000 clones, approximately 93% seen once. The sample taken for sequencing was peripheral blood. The receptor was derived from a man aged 55 to 69 with acute or convalescent COVID-19. The chain uses TRBV18 and TRBJ2-1, with 14 bases identical to TRBD2. CDR3 in amino acids: CASSPYPQALGTSGRNGQFF. CDR3 in DNA: TGTGCCAGCTCACCATACCCGCAGGCCCTCGGGACTAGCGGGAGAAATGGGCAGTTCTTC.